This T cell receptor beta chain was captured in a study of PD-L1 blockade in urothelial cancer. The repertoire was sequenced with immunoSEQ multiplex PCR; TCRdb's copy has only in-frame clones and lacks some. The sample has approximately 50,000 clones; around 84% are singletons. Regarding time point: pretreatment peripheral blood. The CDR3 runs 15 residues. Germline V gives CDR1 SGHKS, CDR2 YYEKEE (reference sequence). Trimming cost V 1 base and J 5 bases; bases outside gene matches: 4. The V gene is TRBV5-5, the J gene TRBJ2-2; 8 positions match TRBD1. This specimen consisted of PBMCs, obtained around atezolizumab (anti-PD-L1) treatment. The TCR was taken from a man aged 65 to 85 with urothelial cancer. The CDR3 DNA sequence: TGTGCCAGCAGCTTGTTTACAGGGGGTACCGGGGAGCTGTTTTTT. Its translation: CASSLFTGGTGELFF.